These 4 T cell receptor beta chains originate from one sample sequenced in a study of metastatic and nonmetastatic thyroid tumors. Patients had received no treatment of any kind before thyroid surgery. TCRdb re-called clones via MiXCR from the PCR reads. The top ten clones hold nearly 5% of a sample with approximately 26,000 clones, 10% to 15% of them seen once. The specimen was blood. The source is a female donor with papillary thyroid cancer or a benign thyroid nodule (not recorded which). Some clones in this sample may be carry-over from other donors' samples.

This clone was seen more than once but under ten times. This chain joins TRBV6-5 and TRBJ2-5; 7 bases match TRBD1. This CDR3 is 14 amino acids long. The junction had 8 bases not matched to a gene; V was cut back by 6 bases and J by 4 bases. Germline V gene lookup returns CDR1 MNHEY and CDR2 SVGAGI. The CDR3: CASSLQGMGETQYF. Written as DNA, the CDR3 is TGTGCCAGCAGCTTACAGGGGATGGGAGAGACCCAGTACTTC.

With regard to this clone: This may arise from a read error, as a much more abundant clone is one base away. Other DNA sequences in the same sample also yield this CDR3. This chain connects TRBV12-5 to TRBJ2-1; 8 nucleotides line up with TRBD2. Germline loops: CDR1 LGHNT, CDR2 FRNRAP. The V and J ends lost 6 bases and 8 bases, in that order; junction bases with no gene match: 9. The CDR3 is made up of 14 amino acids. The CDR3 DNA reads TGTGCTAGTGGACCCGGCGGACTAGCCGATGAGCAGTTCTTC. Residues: CASGPGGLADEQFF.

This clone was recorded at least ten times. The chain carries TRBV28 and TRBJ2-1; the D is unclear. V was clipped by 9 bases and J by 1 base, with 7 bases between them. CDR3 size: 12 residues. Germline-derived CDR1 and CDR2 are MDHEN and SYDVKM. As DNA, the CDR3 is TGTGCCAGTTGCGGATCCTACAATGAGCAGTTCTTC. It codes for CASCGSYNEQFF.

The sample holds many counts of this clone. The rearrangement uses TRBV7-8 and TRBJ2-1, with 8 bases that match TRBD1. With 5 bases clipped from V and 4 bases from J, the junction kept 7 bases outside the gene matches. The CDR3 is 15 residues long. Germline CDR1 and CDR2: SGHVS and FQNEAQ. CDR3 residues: CASSMGQAPYNEQFF. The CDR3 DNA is TGTGCCAGCAGCATGGGACAGGCGCCTTACAATGAGCAGTTCTTC.